The 26 T cell receptor beta chains given below trace back to one sample, sequenced in a study of vaccination effects on CD4 cells after COVID-19. No cognate antigen is known for these TCRs. This table comes from immunoSEQ multiplex PCR, and its TCRdb copy is limited to in-frame clones, with some not included. The table records about 74,000 clones, around 77% of them present only once. Culture lasted roughly 9 days before CD4+ T cell isolation. This specimen was CD4+ T cells from PBMCs cultured without peptide, taken before COVID-19 vaccination. The receptors come from a human donor who received a COVID-19 vaccine.

The genes are TRBV7-8 and TRBJ2-5; 9 bases fit TRBD1. Trimming took 5 bases from V and 6 from J; bases not matched to a gene: 10. CDR3 length: 15 residues. Germline V CDR1 and CDR2: SGHVS, FQNEAQ. The CDR3 coding sequence is TGTGCCAGCAGCCCCTGGGACAGGGTCGGAAAGACCCAGTACTTC. Protein: CASSPWDRVGKTQYF.

The chain links TRBV19 to TRBJ2-1; D gene unclear. With 6 bases removed from V and 4 bases from J, the gap between germline ends came to 4 bases. The germline gives CDR1 LNHDA, CDR2 SQIVND (reference sequence). The CDR3 is 11 amino acids. In DNA form, the CDR3 reads TGTGCCAGTAGGCTTTACAATGAGCAGTTCTTC. It codes for CASRLYNEQFF.

J is TRBJ1-2 and V is TRBV5-6; D perhaps matches TRBD1 (5 bases). This CDR3 has 12 amino acids. Trimming took 2 bases from V and 7 from J, leaving 9 bases between them. CDR1 and CDR2 (germline): SGHDT, YYEEEE. CDR3 protein: CASSFKTAGYTF. The CDR3 DNA sequence: TGTGCCAGCAGCTTTAAGACAGCTGGCTACACCTTC.

This clone was recorded once. The gene calls are TRBV6-6 and TRBJ1-4; no clear D gene. The CDR3 contains 14 residues. Germline CDR1 reads MNHNY; CDR2 reads SVGAGI (reference sequence). V lost 4 bases and J lost 5, with 11 bases in between. CDR3 DNA sequence: TGTGCCAGCAGTTTCCGTGGCCTCAATGAAAAACTGTTTTTT. This codes for CASSFRGLNEKLFF.

The chain couples TRBV7-8 to TRBJ1-6, with D possibly matching TRBD1 (5 bases). Trimming shortened V by 5 bases and J by 10 bases, and 24 bases separated the two germline ends. The germline CDR1 and CDR2 sequences are SGHVS and FQNEAQ. The CDR3 spans 17 residues. The CDR3 DNA is TGTGCCAGCAGCGCCCGTTCCAGGGAACCCGTGGGATCACCCCTCCACTTT. Its protein product is CASSARSREPVGSPLHF.

This clone appeared a few times. The genes are TRBV5-1 and TRBJ1-4, with 9 bases fitting TRBD1. The length of the CDR3 is 15 residues. The V gene's germline CDR1 is SGHRS and CDR2 YFSETQ. Trimming took 3 bases from V and 6 from J; bases not matched to a gene: 6. The CDR3 sequence: CASSSEGQGHEKLFF. The CDR3 DNA sequence: TGCGCCAGCAGCTCAGAGGGACAGGGCCATGAAAAACTGTTTTTT.

The rearrangement joins TRBV5-1 to TRBJ2-3, with D possibly matching TRBD2 (7 bases). V dropped 0 bases and J dropped 6 bases, with 11 bases sitting between them. Germline values: CDR1 SGHRS, CDR2 YFSETQ. The CDR3 length is 14 residues. This CDR3 is CASSLEGGVDTQYF. CDR3 DNA sequence: TGCGCCAGCAGCTTGGAGGGGGGGGTCGATACGCAGTATTTT.

As regards this clone: Other nucleotide sequences in the sample specify the same CDR3. The V gene is TRBV7-2, the J gene TRBJ2-7; 9 bases are shared with TRBD1. CDR1 and CDR2 from the germline V gene are SGHTA and FQGNSA. There are 13 residues in the CDR3. DNA of the CDR3: TGTGCCAGTAGCTGGACAGGGGCCGGCGAGCAGTACGTC. Translating it yields CASSWTGAGEQYV.

This clone has only a few counts. This chain links TRBV10-1 with TRBJ2-5, with D possibly TRBD1 on 6 matching bases. Germline V gene sequence: CDR1 WNHNN, CDR2 SYGVQD (reference sequence). The CDR3 length is 13 residues. Trimming left V 1 base short and J 5 bases short, with 8 bases between. In DNA form, the CDR3 reads TGCGCCAGCAGTGAGTGGGGGCGGGAGACCCAGTACTTC. Its translation: CASSEWGRETQYF.

The V call is TRBV19, the J call TRBJ2-2; TRBD1 matches at 8 bases. This CDR3 is 14 amino acids long. V trimming: 4 bases; J trimming: 11 bases; junction bases outside the gene matches: 9. Germline V CDR1 and CDR2: LNHDA, SQIVND (reference sequence). DNA for the CDR3: TGTGCCAGTAGTAGCGGACAGGGTCCGGAAGAGCTGTTTTTT. It is translated as CASSSGQGPEELFF.

Only a few counts were recorded for this clone. The chain uses TRBV19 and TRBJ2-1, with D maybe TRBD2 (7 bases). Trimming pared 5 bases from V and 2 bases from J, leaving 13 bases between. Germline CDR1 and CDR2: LNHDA and SQIVND (reference sequence). The CDR3 is 15 amino acids. DNA of the CDR3: TGTGCCAGTAGTCGGGGCGGGGGCCCCTACAATGAGCAGTTCTTC. It encodes CASSRGGGPYNEQFF.

The rearrangement links TRBV10-2 to TRBJ2-2; D not certain. Germline assignment: CDR1 WSHSY and CDR2 SAAADI. Trimming stripped 6 bases from V and 6 bases from J, with 11 bases between. The CDR3 has 13 residues. CDR3 coding DNA: TGCGCCAGCAGCGCGGTAGCCCCCGGGGAGCTGTTTTTT. Protein product: CASSAVAPGELFF.

The chain uses TRBV24-1 and TRBJ2-5; D is undetermined. Trimming took 3 bases from V and 2 from J, leaving 12 bases between them. The CDR3 runs 15 residues. Germline values: CDR1 KGHDR, CDR2 SFDVKD. DNA for the CDR3: TGTGCCACCAGTGATCCGGGTTCGGATCAAGAGACCCAGTACTTC. This encodes CATSDPGSDQETQYF.

The rearrangement links TRBV9 to TRBJ1-2, with TRBD1 identical over 9 bases. The CDR3 runs to 15 residues. Germline lookup yields CDR1 SGDLS and CDR2 YYNGEE. Trimming removed 0 bases from V and 7 bases from J; junction bases left unmatched: 7. In DNA form, the CDR3 reads TGTGCCAGCAGCGTAGATGACAGGGGGTCGGGTGGCTACACCTTC. It translates to CASSVDDRGSGGYTF.

This clone appeared a few times. This sequence joins TRBV7-8 and TRBJ2-7; 8 bases line up with TRBD1. V trimming: 3 bases; J trimming: 3 bases; junction bases outside the gene matches: 4. The CDR3 consists of 14 residues. Germline V lookup: CDR1 SGHVS, CDR2 FQNEAQ. The CDR3: CASSFGTGGYEQYV. The CDR3 DNA sequence: TGTGCCAGCAGCTTTGGGACAGGAGGCTACGAGCAGTACGTC.

The genes are TRBV6-5 and TRBJ1-4; D not resolved. The length of the CDR3 is 14 residues. CDR1 and CDR2 from the germline V gene are MNHEY and SVGAGI. V lost 5 bases, J lost 5 bases, and 12 bases lay in between. CDR3 sequence (DNA): TGTGCCAGCAGTCCTATAAACGCCAATGAAAAACTGTTTTTT. The encoded protein is CASSPINANEKLFF.

V gene TRBV10-3 combines with J gene TRBJ2-7; D might be TRBD1 (5 bases). The V end lost 10 bases, the J end lost 3 bases, and 19 bases lay between the germline ends. The CDR3 runs to 14 residues. Germline CDR1 reads ENHRY; CDR2 reads SYGVKD. The CDR3 here is CATKQGQEYYEQYV. CDR3 in DNA: TGTGCCACCAAGCAGGGCCAAGAATACTACGAGCAGTACGTC.

The chain is built from TRBV25-1 and TRBJ2-5, with D possibly being TRBD2 (6 bases). V was trimmed by 8 bases and J by 7 bases, leaving 14 bases between them. Per germline, CDR1 MGHDK and CDR2 SYGVNS. The length of the CDR3 is 12 residues. CDR3 DNA: TGTGCCAGCGGTGGGGGGATGGGGACCCAGTACTTC. This codes for CASGGGMGTQYF.

The chain couples TRBV18 to TRBJ2-5; D possibly matches TRBD1 or TRBD2 (5 bases each). Trimming stripped 1 base from V and 3 bases from J, with 12 bases between. Germline V gene sequence: CDR1 KGHSH, CDR2 LQKENI. CDR3 length: 15 residues. CDR3 coding DNA: TGTGCCAGCTCACCACTCCCGGTGGGGGAAGAGACCCAGTACTTC. It yields the protein CASSPLPVGEETQYF. The variable domain in full, completed from reference TRBV18 and TRBJ2-5, reads NAGVMQNPRHLVRRRGQEARLRCSPMKGHSHVYWYRQLPEEGLKFMVYLQKENIIDESGMPKERFSAEFPKEGPSILRIQQVVRGDSAAYFCASSPLPVGEETQYFGPGTRLLVL.

J is TRBJ1-3 and V is TRBV5-1, with D unclear. Trimming left V 3 bases short and J 4 bases short, with 8 bases between. Germline CDR1 is SGHRS and CDR2 is YFSETQ. The CDR3 has 13 amino acids. The CDR3 sequence is CASSSEMGNTIYF. CDR3 bases: TGCGCCAGCAGCTCTGAGATGGGAAACACCATATATTTT.

The chain carries TRBV13 and TRBJ2-4; either TRBD1 or TRBD2 may supply D (5 bases each). CDR3 length: 13 residues. V was clipped by 5 bases and J by 10 bases, with 15 bases between them. Germline assignment: CDR1 PRHDT and CDR2 FYEKMQ (reference sequence). The CDR3 DNA sequence: TGTGCCAGCAGCGACCGACAGAGGGCGATTCAGTACTTC. Protein product: CASSDRQRAIQYF.

The rearrangement joins TRBV30 to TRBJ2-3; the D gene is possibly TRBD1 (6 bases). The CDR3 consists of 14 residues. Per the germline V gene, CDR1 is GTSNPN and CDR2 is SVGIG (reference sequence). Here the CDR3 reads CAHSPRGRPDTQYF. For the CDR3, the DNA is TGTGCTCACTCCCCCAGGGGACGTCCAGATACGCAGTATTTT.

CDR3 coding DNA: TGTGCCAGCAGACGCGACCAGGTCAACTATGGCTACACCTTC. It encodes CASRRDQVNYGYTF. The chain carries TRBV6-5 and TRBJ1-2; D unclear. Germline assignment: CDR1 MNHEY and CDR2 SVGAGI. This CDR3 is 14 amino acids long. The germline V and J ends were trimmed by 6 bases and 2 bases, with 13 bases remaining between them.

This clone was recorded once. The chain uses TRBV18 and TRBJ2-5; D gene unclear. The V and J ends lost 3 bases and 2 bases respectively, with 10 bases between them. CDR1 and CDR2 (germline): KGHSH, LQKENI. This CDR3 is built from 14 residues. The CDR3 here is CASSPQRAQETQYF. Written as DNA, the CDR3 is TGTGCCAGCTCACCCCAGAGAGCACAAGAGACCCAGTACTTC.

This chain joins TRBV19 and TRBJ2-5; D possibly uses TRBD1 or TRBD2 (5 bases each). CDR3 size: 16 residues. CDR1 and CDR2 (germline): LNHDA, SQIVND (reference sequence). Between the trimmed V and J ends, which lost 5 bases and 7 bases, there was a span of 23 bases. CDR3 amino acids: CASSPRSGVQGVTQYF. Written as DNA, the CDR3 is TGTGCCAGTAGTCCCCGATCCGGGGTACAAGGGGTGACCCAGTACTTC.

Written as DNA, the CDR3 is TGTGCCAGCAGCGTAGGCGGGGGGGCCTTTGAGACCCAGTACTTC. This codes for CASSVGGGAFETQYF. V gene TRBV9 combines with J gene TRBJ2-5; 9 bases line up with TRBD2. The V and J ends lost 0 bases and 5 bases, in that order; junction bases with no gene match: 5. The CDR3 is made up of 15 amino acids. The germline gives CDR1 SGDLS, CDR2 YYNGEE.